Below, 7 T cell receptor beta chains from the same sample are listed, as sequenced in a study of control samples from healthy donors and cancer patients. Libraries were prepared by immunoSEQ multiplex PCR; TCRdb keeps only in-frame clonotypes and omits some of them. Of some 150,000 clones listed, less than 95% are singletons. Sequences were obtained from PBMCs. The receptors were gathered from a man in his sixties with colorectal cancer.

V and J are TRBV2 and TRBJ1-2, with D perhaps TRBD1 (5 bases). Trimming shortened V by 5 bases and J by 6 bases, and 10 bases separated the two germline ends. Germline V CDR1 and CDR2: SNHLY, FYNNEI. The length of the CDR3 is 12 residues. The CDR3 region is CASSPWGNGYTF. The CDR3 nucleotides read TGTGCCAGCAGTCCCTGGGGGAATGGCTACACCTTC.

The V gene is TRBV4-1, the J gene TRBJ2-5, with D perhaps matching TRBD2 (6 bases). CDR1 and CDR2 (germline): MGHRA, YSYEKL. V gave up 4 bases and J gave up 3 bases, with 9 bases separating them. The CDR3 runs 13 residues. The CDR3: CASSPRLEETQYF. The CDR3 coding sequence is TGCGCCAGCAGCCCCCGACTAGAAGAGACCCAGTACTTC.

The rearrangement uses TRBV5-4 and TRBJ1-4; D is possibly TRBD1 (5 bases). The CDR3 is made up of 14 amino acids. Looked up from germline, CDR1 is SGHNT and CDR2 is YYREEE (reference sequence). With 5 bases removed from V and 2 bases from J, the gap between germline ends came to 10 bases. The CDR3 sequence: CASSRDGTNEKLFF. In nucleotides, the CDR3 is TGTGCCAGCAGTCGGGACGGGACTAATGAAAAACTGTTTTTT.

V gene TRBV10-3 combines with J gene TRBJ1-1; no definite D call. Trimming cost V 0 bases and J 0 bases, with 5 bases left between them. This CDR3 has 14 residues. Germline V lookup: CDR1 ENHRY, CDR2 SYGVKD. CDR3 in DNA: TGTGCCATCAGTGAGTCAAAGATGAACACTGAAGCTTTCTTT. Translated, it gives CAISESKMNTEAFF.

In this sample, this clone turned up a few times. The rearrangement uses TRBV24-1 and TRBJ1-5; D gene ambiguous. Per germline, CDR1 KGHDR and CDR2 SFDVKD. The CDR3 consists of 14 residues. Trimming pared 4 bases from V and 1 base from J, leaving 7 bases between. The CDR3 DNA follows: TGTGCCACCAGTGACCAGAGGAGCAATCAGCCCCAGCATTTT. Its translation: CATSDQRSNQPQHF.

This clone was seen only a few times. V usage is TRBV25-1 and J usage is TRBJ1-5; TRBD1 agrees at 7 bases. The CDR3 has 13 residues. Germline V gene lookup returns CDR1 MGHDK and CDR2 SYGVNS. J was trimmed by 2 bases and V by 11 bases; bases with no gene match: 6. CDR3 protein: CAPDRDGNQPQHF. In DNA, the CDR3 is TGTGCCCCAGACAGGGATGGCAATCAGCCCCAGCATTTT.

The chain is built from TRBV3-1 (or the pseudogene TRBV3-2) and TRBJ1-1; D ambiguous. Germline CDR1 and CDR2: LGHDT and YNNKEL (reference sequence). This CDR3 is 13 amino acids long. V gave up 1 base and J gave up 1 base, with 4 bases separating them. CDR3 nucleotides: TGTGCCAGCAGCCAAGGTCCGAACACTGAAGCTTTCTTT. It translates to CASSQGPNTEAFF.